Included here is one T cell receptor (beta chain) sequence, with context. The source of the sample is a study of T cell responses to AZD1222 COVID-19 vaccine. At the level of the study: Second doses at about 4 or about 12 weeks were pooled.

Here immunoSEQ multiplex PCR was the method, and the copy in TCRdb shows in-frame clones only, minus some. The data contain about 110,000 clones, around 94% of them singletons. The sequence derives from an adult in good health. The source was peripheral blood, collected on day 0 of AZD1222 vaccination.

CDR3 DNA sequence: TGTGCCAGCTCACCACTTTCCAGAGGGGAGACCCAGTACTTC. This sequence encodes CASSPLSRGETQYF. The V and J genes are TRBV18 and TRBJ2-5; D is perhaps TRBD2 (5 bases). Germline V gene sequence: CDR1 KGHSH, CDR2 LQKENI. This CDR3 region has 14 residues. Trimming shortened V by 1 base and J by 5 bases, and 11 bases separated the two germline ends. Variable domain in full (rest from reference TRBV18 and TRBJ2-5): NAGVMQNPRHLVRRRGQEARLRCSPMKGHSHVYWYRQLPEEGLKFMVYLQKENIIDESGMPKERFSAEFPKEGPSILRIQQVVRGDSAAYFCASSPLSRGETQYFGPGTRLLVL.